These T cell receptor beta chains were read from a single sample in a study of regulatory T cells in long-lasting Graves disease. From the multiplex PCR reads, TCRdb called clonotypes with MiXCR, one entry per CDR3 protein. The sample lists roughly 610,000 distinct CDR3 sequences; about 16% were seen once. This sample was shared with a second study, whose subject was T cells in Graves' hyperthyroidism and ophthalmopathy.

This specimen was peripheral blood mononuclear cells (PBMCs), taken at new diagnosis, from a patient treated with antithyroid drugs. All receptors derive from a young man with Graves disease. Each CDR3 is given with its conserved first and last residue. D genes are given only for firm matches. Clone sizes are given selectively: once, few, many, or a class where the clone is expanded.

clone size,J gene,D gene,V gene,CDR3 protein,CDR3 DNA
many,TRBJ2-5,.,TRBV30,CAWSVAGRGETQYF,TGTGCCTGGAGTGTGGCAGGGCGGGGAGAGACCCAGTACTTC
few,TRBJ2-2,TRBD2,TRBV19,CASSIGTSGSDVHTGELFF,TGTGCCAGTAGTATCGGGACTAGCGGGAGCGACGTACACACCGGGGAGCTGTTTTTT
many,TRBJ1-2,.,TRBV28,CASSLSRPRTNYGYTF,TGTGCCAGCAGTTTATCCCGTCCCCGGACTAACTATGGCTACACCTTC
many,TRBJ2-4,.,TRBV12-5,CASRDGGGNIQYF,TGTGCTAGTAGGGACGGTGGAGGGAACATTCAGTACTTC
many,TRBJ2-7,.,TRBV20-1,CSARSGTAYEQYF,TGCAGTGCTAGATCCGGGACGGCCTACGAGCAGTACTTC
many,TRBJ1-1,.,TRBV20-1,CSARVLSTEAFF,TGCAGTGCTAGAGTACTCAGCACTGAAGCTTTCTTT
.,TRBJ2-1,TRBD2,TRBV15,CATSRGGGSPFF,TGTGCCACCAGCAGAGGGGGCGGGAGCCCTTTCTTC
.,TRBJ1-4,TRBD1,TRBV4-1,CASSQLRDRGEKLFF,TGCGCCAGCAGCCAACTTCGAGACAGGGGTGAAAAACTGTTTTTT
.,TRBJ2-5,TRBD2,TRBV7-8,CASSSITTSGSGETQYF,TGTGCCAGCAGCTCGATCACGACTAGCGGGAGTGGAGAGACCCAGTACTTC
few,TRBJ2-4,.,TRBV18,CASSPRGSKNIQYF,TGTGCCAGCTCACCACGGGGTTCCAAAAACATTCAGTACTTC
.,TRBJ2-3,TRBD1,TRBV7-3,CASSGTGTDTQYF,TGTGCCAGCAGCGGGACAGGCACAGATACGCAGTATTTT
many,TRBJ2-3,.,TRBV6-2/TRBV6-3,CASRATDTQYF,TGTGCCAGCAGGGCCACAGATACGCAGTATTTT
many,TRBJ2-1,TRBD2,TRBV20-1,CSARTSGSNEQFF,TGCAGTGCTAGAACTAGCGGGAGCAATGAGCAGTTCTTC
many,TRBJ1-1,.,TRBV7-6,CASSQTGSTEAFF,TGTGCCAGCAGCCAAACCGGAAGCACTGAAGCTTTCTTT
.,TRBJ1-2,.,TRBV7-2,CASSQTPGDSRAYGYTF,TGTGCCAGCAGCCAGACGCCCGGGGATAGCAGGGCCTATGGCTACACCTTC
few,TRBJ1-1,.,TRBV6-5,CASSYWRGTEAFF,TGTGCCAGCAGTTACTGGAGAGGCACTGAAGCTTTCTTT
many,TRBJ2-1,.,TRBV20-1,CSARDLQRAHNEQFF,TGCAGTGCTAGAGATCTCCAGCGGGCTCACAATGAGCAGTTCTTC
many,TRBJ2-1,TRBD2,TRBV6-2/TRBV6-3,CASSTSAYNEQFF,TGTGCCAGCTCGACTAGCGCCTACAATGAGCAGTTCTTC
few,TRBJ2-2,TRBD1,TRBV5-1,CASSFRDSNTGELFF,TGCGCCAGCAGCTTCCGGGACAGTAACACCGGGGAGCTGTTTTTT
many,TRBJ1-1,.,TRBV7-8,CASSFRGPDTEAFF,TGTGCCAGCAGCTTCAGGGGCCCCGACACTGAAGCTTTCTTT
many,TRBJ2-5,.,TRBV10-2,CASSEGGYQETQYF,TGCGCCAGCAGTGAGGGCGGCTACCAAGAGACCCAGTACTTC
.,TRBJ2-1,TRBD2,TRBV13,CASRQLPGLAAYNEQFF,TGTGCCAGCAGACAACTACCCGGACTAGCAGCTTACAATGAGCAGTTCTTC
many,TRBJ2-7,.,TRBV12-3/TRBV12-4,CASSFIGVGSYEQYF,TGTGCCAGCAGTTTCATAGGGGTTGGCTCCTACGAGCAGTACTTC
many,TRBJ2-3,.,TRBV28,CASSLRQAGDTQYF,TGTGCCAGCAGTTTAAGACAGGCAGGGGATACGCAGTATTTT
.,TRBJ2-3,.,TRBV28,CASIPGQDTDTQYF,TGTGCCAGCATCCCCGGGCAGGACACAGATACGCAGTATTTT
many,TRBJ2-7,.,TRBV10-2,CASSELNGGPYEQYF,TGCGCCAGCAGTGAGTTAAATGGAGGGCCCTACGAGCAGTACTTC
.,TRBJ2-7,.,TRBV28,CASSLRPRGHEQYF,TGTGCCAGCAGTTTAAGGCCCAGGGGACACGAGCAGTACTTC
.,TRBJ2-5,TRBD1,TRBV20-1,CSAGLTGRETQYF,TGCAGTGCTGGACTGACAGGGAGAGAGACCCAGTACTTC
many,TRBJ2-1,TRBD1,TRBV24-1,CATSGPGQGSNEQFF,TGTGCCACCAGTGGGCCGGGACAGGGGTCGAATGAGCAGTTCTTC
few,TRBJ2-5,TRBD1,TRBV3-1,CASSQTGGGGEAQYF,TGTGCCAGCAGCCAGACAGGGGGCGGAGGAGAGGCCCAGTACTTC
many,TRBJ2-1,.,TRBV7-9,CASSLGQGPHNEQFF,TGTGCCAGCAGCTTAGGACAAGGACCCCACAATGAGCAGTTCTTC
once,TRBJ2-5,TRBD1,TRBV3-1,CASSRAGGGGETQYF,TGTGCCAGCAGCCGGGCAGGGGGCGGAGGAGAGACCCAGTACTTC
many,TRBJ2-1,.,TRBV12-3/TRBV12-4,CASSSRGGDYNEQFF,TGTGCCAGCAGTTCGCGCGGTGGGGATTACAATGAGCAGTTCTTC
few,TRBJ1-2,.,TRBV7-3,CASSSLDRPDEHYGYTF,TGTGCCAGCAGCTCGTTGGACCGACCCGATGAACACTATGGCTACACCTTC
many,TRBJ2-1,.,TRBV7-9,CASSLPRADEQFF,TGTGCCAGCAGCTTACCCAGGGCGGATGAGCAGTTCTTC
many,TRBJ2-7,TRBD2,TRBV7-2,CASSLRAGGSYEQYF,TGTGCCAGCAGTTTACGGGCGGGAGGGTCCTACGAGCAGTACTTC
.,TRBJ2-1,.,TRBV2,CASRADRSNEQFF,TGTGCCAGCAGGGCTGACAGGTCAAATGAGCAGTTCTTC
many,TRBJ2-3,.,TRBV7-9,CASSLGTVSSTDTQYF,TGTGCCAGCAGCTTAGGGACAGTTTCTAGCACAGATACGCAGTATTTT
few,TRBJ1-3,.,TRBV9,CASSVSSVSGNTIYF,TGTGCCAGCAGCGTGTCCTCGGTTTCTGGAAACACCATATATTTT
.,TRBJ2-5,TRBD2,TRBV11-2,CASVWTSGSEQETQYF,TGTGCCAGCGTATGGACTAGCGGGAGTGAGCAAGAGACCCAGTACTTC
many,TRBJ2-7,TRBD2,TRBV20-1,CSARTGSGRAYEQYF,TGCAGTGCTAGGACGGGCAGCGGGAGGGCCTACGAGCAGTACTTC
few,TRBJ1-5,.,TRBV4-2,CASSQGHQGNQPQHF,TGTGCCAGCAGCCAAGGACACCAGGGGAATCAGCCCCAGCATTTT
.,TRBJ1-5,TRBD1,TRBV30,CAWRDTGDNQPQHF,TGTGCCTGGAGAGATACAGGGGACAATCAGCCCCAGCATTTT
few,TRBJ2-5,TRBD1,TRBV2,CASSVEGASYQETQYF,TGTGCCAGCAGTGTTGAGGGGGCCTCGTACCAAGAGACCCAGTACTTC
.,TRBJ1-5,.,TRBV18,CASSLWDRRSNQPQHF,TGTGCCAGCTCACTGTGGGACCGACGTAGCAATCAGCCCCAGCATTTT
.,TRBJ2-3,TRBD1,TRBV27,CASSPRDRVTDTQYF,TGTGCCAGCAGTCCCCGGGACAGGGTCACAGATACGCAGTATTTT
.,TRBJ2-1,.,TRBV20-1,CSARDFGGEGSYNEQFF,TGCAGTGCTAGAGATTTTGGGGGAGAGGGGAGTTACAATGAGCAGTTCTTC
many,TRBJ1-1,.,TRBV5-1,CASSLGSVNTEAFF,TGTGCCAGCAGCTTGGGGTCGGTAAACACTGAAGCTTTCTTT